This TCR beta chain came from a study of vaccination effects on CD4 cells after COVID-19. Germline CDR1 MNHEY, CDR2 SMNVEV (reference sequence). This CDR3 has 14 amino acids. V was clipped by 6 bases and J by 9 bases; unmatched bases: 6. Antigen-specific CD4+ T cells were first expanded with viral peptide pools by the ViraFEST assay and only then sequenced. Culture lasted roughly eleven days before CD4+ T cell isolation. Having tested negative for nucleocapsid antibodies, the vaccine recipients showed no prior SARS-CoV-2 infection. Cultures used 2 million or so PBMC per well, about 10 IU/ml IL-2 and around 9.7 ug/ml peptides. Sequencing was performed with immunoSEQ multiplex PCR; in TCRdb, only in-frame clones are kept and a portion is missing. In the table there are 20,000 to 25,000 clones, 65% to 80% of which are singletons. There are a few counts of this clone. Antigen unknown.

The specimen was CD4+ T cells from PBMCs cultured with HCoV-NL63 spike peptides, collected before COVID-19 vaccination. This TCR was sampled from a human donor who received a COVID-19 vaccine. The V gene is TRBV27, the J gene TRBJ2-1; 12 positions match TRBD2. The CDR3 DNA reads as TGTGCCAGCAGATTTACTAGCGGGAGGACTGAGCAGTTCTTC. Its protein product is CASRFTSGRTEQFF.